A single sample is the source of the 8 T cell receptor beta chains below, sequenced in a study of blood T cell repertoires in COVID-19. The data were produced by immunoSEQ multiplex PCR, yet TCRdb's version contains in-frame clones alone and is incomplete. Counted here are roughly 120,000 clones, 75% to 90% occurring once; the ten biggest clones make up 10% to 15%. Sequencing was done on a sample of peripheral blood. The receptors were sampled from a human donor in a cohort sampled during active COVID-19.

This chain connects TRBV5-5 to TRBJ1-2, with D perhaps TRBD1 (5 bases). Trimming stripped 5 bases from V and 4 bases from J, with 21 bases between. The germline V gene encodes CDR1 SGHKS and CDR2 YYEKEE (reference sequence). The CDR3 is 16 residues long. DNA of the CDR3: TGTGCCAGCAGTCCGATAACAGGAGCCTCTAGCTATGGCTACACCTTC. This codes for CASSPITGASSYGYTF.

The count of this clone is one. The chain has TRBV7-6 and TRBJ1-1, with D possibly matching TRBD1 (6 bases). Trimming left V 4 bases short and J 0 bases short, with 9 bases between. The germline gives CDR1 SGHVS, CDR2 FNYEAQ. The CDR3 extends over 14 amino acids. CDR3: CASSSGQMNTEAFF. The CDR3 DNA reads TGTGCCAGCAGCTCAGGACAGATGAACACTGAAGCTTTCTTT.

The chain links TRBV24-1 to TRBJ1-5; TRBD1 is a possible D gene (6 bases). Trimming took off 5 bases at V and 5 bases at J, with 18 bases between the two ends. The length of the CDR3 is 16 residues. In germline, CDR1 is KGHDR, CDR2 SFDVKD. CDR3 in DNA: TGTGCCACCAGTGCGCCGGGTTCAGGGGTGGATCAGCCCCAGCATTTT. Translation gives CATSAPGSGVDQPQHF.

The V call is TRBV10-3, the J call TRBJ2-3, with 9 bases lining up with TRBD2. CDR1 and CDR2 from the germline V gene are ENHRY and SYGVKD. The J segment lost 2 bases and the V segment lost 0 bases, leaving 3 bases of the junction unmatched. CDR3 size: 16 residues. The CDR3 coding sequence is TGTGCCATCAGTGAGTCTAGCGGGGGAGACACAGATACGCAGTATTTT. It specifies CAISESSGGDTDTQYF.

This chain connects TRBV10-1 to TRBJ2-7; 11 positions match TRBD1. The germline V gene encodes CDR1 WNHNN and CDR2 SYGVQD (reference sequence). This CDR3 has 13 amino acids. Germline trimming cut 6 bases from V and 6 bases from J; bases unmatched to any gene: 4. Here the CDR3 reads CASSPGTGGEQYF. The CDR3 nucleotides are TGCGCCAGCAGCCCCGGGACAGGGGGCGAGCAGTACTTC.

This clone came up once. As DNA, the CDR3 is TGTGCCAGCAGCTTACAAGCTCAAGAGACCCAGTACTTC. This gives the protein CASSLQAQETQYF. The V and J genes are TRBV7-9 and TRBJ2-5; D is uncertain. The V end was cut by 2 bases, the J end by 2 bases, with 6 bases between. The CDR3 length is 13 residues. Per the germline V gene, CDR1 is SEHNR and CDR2 is FQNEAQ (reference sequence).

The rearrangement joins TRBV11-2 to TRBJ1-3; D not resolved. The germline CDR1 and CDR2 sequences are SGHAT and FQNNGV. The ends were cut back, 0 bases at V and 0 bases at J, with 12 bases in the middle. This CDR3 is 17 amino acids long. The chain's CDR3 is CASSLDFSVPSGNTIYF. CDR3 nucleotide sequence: TGTGCCAGCAGCTTAGATTTTTCAGTACCCTCTGGAAACACCATATATTTT. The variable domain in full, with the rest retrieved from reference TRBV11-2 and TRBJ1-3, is EAGVAQSPRYKIIEKRQSVAFWCNPISGHATLYWYQQILGQGPKLLIQFQNNGVVDDSQLPKDRFSAERLKGVDSTLKIQPAKLEDSAVYLCASSLDFSVPSGNTIYFGEGSWLTVV.

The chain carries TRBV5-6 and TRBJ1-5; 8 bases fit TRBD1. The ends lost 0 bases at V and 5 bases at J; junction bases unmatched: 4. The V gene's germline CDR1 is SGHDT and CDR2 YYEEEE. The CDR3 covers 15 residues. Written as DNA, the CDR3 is TGTGCCAGCAGCTTGGGCGGACAGGGCTATCAGCCCCAGCATTTT. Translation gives CASSLGGQGYQPQHF.